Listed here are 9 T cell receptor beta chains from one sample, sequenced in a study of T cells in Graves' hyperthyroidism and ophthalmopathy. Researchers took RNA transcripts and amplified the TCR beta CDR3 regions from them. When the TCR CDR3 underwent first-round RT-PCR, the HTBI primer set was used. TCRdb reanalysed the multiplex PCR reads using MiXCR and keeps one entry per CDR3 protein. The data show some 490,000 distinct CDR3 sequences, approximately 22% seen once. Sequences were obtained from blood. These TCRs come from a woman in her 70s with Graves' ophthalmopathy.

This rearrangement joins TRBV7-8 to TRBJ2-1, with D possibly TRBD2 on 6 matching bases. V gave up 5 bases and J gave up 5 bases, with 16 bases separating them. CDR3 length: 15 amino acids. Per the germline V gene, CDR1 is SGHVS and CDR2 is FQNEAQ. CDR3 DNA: TGTGCCAGCAGCGTACGACTAGTTCGTCACAATGAGCAGTTCTTC. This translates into CASSVRLVRHNEQFF.

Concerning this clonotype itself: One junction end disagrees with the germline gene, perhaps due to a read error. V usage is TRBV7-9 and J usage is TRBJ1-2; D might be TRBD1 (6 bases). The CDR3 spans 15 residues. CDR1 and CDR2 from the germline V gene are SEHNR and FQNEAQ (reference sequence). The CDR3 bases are TGCGCCAGCAGCCAAGTTGGGACAAAAGTAGGTGGCTACACCTTC. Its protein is CASSQVGTKVGGYTF.

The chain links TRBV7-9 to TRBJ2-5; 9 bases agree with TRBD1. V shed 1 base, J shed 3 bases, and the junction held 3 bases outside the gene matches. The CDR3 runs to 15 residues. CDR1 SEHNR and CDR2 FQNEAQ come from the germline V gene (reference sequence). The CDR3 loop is CASSLGDRVKETQYF. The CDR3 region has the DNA TGTGCCAGCAGCTTAGGGGACAGGGTAAAAGAGACCCAGTACTTC.

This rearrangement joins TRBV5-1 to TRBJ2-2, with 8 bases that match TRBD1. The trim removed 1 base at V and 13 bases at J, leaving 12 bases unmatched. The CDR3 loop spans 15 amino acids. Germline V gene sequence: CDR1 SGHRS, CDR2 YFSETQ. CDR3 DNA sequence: TGCGCCAGCAGCTTGAGTTCGGGGACAGGCCCGGGGCTGTTTTTT. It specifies CASSLSSGTGPGLFF.

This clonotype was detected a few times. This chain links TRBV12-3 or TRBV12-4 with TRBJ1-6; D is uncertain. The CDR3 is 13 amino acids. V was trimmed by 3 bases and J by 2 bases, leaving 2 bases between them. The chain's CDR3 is CASSFAYNSPLHF. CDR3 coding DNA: TGTGCCAGCAGTTTTGCCTATAATTCACCCCTCCACTTT.

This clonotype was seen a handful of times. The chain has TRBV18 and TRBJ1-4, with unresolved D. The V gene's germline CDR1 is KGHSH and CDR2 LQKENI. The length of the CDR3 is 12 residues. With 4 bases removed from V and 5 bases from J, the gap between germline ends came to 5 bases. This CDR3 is CASSQQNEKLFF. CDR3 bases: TGTGCCAGCTCACAGCAGAATGAAAAACTGTTTTTT.

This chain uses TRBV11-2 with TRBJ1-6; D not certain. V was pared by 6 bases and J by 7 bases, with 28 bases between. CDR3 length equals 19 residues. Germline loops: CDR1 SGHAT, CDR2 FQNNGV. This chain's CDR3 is CASRGNQDGIMTINSPLHF. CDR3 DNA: TGTGCCAGCAGGGGAAATCAGGACGGAATAATGACCATAAATTCACCCCTCCACTTT.

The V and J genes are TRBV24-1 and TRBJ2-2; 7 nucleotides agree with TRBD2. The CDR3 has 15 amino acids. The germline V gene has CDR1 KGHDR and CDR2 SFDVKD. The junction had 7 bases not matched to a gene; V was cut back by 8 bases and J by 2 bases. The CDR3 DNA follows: TGTGCCACCAAAGCGTCGGGGGGTAACACCGGGGAGCTGTTTTTT. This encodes CATKASGGNTGELFF.

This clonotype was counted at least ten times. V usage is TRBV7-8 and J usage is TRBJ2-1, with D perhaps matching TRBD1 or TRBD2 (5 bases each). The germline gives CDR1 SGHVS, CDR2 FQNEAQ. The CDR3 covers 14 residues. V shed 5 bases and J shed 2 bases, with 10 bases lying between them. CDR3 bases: TGTGCCAGCAGCCGGGACCTAACCTACAATGAGCAGTTCTTC. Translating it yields CASSRDLTYNEQFF.